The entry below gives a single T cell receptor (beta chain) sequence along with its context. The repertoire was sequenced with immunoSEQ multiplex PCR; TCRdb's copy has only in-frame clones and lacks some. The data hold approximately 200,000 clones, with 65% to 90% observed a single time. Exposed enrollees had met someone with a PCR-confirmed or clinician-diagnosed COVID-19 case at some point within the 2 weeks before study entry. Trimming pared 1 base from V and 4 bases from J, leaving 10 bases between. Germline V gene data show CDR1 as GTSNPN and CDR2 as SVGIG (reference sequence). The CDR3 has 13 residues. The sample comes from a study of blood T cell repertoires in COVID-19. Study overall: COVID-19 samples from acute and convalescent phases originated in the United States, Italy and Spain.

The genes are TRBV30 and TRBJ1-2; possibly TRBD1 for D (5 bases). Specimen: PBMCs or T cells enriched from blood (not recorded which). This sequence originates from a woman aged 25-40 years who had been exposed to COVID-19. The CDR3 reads CAWSATALYGYTF. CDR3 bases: TGTGCCTGGAGTGCGACAGCTCTCTATGGCTACACCTTC. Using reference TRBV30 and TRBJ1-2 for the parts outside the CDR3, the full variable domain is SQTIHQWPATLVQPVGSPLSLECTVEGTSNPNLYWYRQAAGRGLQLLFYSVGIGQISSEVPQNLSASRPQDRQFILSSKKLLLSDSGFYLCAWSATALYGYTFGSGTRLTVV.